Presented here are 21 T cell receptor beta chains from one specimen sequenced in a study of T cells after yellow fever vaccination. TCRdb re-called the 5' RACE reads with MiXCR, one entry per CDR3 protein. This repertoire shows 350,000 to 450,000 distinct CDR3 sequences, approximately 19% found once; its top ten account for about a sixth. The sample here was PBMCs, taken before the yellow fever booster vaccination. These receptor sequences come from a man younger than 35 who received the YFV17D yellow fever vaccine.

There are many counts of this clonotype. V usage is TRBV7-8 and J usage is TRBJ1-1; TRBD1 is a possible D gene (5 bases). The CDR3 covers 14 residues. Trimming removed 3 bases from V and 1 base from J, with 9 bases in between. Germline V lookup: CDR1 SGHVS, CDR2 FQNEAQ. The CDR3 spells CASSLGRANTEAFF. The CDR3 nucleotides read TGTGCCAGCAGCTTGGGACGGGCGAACACTGAAGCTTTCTTT.

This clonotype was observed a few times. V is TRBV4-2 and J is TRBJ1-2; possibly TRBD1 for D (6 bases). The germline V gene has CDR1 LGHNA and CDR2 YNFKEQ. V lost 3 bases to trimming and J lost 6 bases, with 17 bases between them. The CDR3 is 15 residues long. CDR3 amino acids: CASSHAGTNNHGYTF. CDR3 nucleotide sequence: TGTGCCAGCAGCCATGCCGGGACAAACAACCATGGCTACACCTTC.

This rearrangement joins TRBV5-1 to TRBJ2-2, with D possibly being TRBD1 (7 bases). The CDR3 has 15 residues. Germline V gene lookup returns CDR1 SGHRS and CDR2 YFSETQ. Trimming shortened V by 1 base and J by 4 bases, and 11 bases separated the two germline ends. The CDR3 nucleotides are TGCGCCAGCAGCTTGCGCGGGGACAGCACCGGGGAGCTGTTTTTT. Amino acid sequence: CASSLRGDSTGELFF.

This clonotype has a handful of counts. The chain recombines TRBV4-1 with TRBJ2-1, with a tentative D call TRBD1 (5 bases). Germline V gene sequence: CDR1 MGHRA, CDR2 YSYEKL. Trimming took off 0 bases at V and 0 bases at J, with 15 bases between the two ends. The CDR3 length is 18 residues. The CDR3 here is CASSQEVLGLSSYNEQFF. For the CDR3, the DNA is TGCGCCAGCAGCCAAGAGGTTTTGGGGCTGAGCTCCTACAATGAGCAGTTCTTC.

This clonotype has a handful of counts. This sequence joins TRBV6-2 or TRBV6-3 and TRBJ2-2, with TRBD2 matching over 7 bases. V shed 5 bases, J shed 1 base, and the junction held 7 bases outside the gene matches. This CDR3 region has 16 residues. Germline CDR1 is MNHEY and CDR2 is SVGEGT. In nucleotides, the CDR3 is TGTGCCAGCAGTGGATGGGCTAGCGGGAACACCGGGGAGCTGTTTTTT. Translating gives CASSGWASGNTGELFF.

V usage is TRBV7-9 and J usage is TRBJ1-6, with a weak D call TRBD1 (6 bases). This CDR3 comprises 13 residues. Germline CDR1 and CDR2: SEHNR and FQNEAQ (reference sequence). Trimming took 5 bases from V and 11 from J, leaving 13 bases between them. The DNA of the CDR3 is TGTGCCAGCAGCCAGAGTGAGGGGGCACCCCTCCACTTT. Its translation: CASSQSEGAPLHF.

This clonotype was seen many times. As DNA, the CDR3 is TGTGCCAGCAGCATCCTACAGCCACAGAATGAAAAACTGTTTTTT. Translating gives CASSILQPQNEKLFF. The chain joins TRBV5-6 to TRBJ1-4; D is unclear. Germline V lookup: CDR1 SGHDT, CDR2 YYEEEE. The CDR3 is 15 residues long. The V end was cut by 4 bases, the J end by 5 bases, with 15 bases between.

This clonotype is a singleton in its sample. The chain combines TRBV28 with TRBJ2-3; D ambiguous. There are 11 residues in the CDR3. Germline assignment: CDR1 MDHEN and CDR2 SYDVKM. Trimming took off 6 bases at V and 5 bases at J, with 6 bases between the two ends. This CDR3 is CASRPIDTQYF. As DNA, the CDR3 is TGTGCCAGCAGGCCTATAGATACGCAGTATTTT.

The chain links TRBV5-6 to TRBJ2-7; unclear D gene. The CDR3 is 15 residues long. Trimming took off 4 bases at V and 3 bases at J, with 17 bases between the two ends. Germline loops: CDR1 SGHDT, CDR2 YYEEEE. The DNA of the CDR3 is TGTGCCAGCAGCCAGCCGGGTATGGACCACTACGAGCAGTACTTC. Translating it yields CASSQPGMDHYEQYF.

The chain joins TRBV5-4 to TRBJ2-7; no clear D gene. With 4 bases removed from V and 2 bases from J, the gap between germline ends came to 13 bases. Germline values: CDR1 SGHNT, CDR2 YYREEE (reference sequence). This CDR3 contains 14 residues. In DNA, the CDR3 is TGTGCCAGCAGCGTCAGCGAAGTTCCCTACGAGCAGTACGTC. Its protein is CASSVSEVPYEQYV.

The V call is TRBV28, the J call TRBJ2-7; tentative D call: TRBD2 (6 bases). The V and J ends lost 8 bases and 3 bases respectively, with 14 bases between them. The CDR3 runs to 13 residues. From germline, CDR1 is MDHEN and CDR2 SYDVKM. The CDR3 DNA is TGTGCCAGCTCAGGACTAATCTGCTACGAGCAGTACGTC. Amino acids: CASSGLICYEQYV.

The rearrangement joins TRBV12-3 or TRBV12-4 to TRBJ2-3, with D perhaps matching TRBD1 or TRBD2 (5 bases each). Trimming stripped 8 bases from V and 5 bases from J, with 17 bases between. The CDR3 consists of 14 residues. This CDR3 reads CASRLRGRGDTQYF. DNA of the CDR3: TGTGCCAGCCGGCTGAGGGGTCGAGGAGATACGCAGTATTTT.

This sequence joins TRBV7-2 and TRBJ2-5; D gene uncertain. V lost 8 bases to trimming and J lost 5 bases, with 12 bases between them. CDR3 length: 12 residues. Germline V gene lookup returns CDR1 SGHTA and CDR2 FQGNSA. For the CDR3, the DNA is TGTGCCAGCGGGTTTGGGCTGGAGACCCAGTACTTC. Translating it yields CASGFGLETQYF.

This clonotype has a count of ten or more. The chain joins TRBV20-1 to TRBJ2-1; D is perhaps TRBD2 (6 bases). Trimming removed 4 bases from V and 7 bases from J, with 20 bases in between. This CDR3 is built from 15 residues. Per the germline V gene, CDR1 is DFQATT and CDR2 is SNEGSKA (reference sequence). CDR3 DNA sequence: TGCAGTGCTACTATAGGTGGCGGGGCCGCAAATGAGCAGTTCTTC. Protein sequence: CSATIGGGAANEQFF.

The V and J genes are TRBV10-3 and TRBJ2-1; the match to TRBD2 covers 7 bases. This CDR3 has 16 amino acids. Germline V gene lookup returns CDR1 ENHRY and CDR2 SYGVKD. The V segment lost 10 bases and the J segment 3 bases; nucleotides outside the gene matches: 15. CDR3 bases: TGTGCCACCCAGGTAGGGGAGCGGGGACTCTACAATGAGCAGTTCTTC. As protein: CATQVGERGLYNEQFF.

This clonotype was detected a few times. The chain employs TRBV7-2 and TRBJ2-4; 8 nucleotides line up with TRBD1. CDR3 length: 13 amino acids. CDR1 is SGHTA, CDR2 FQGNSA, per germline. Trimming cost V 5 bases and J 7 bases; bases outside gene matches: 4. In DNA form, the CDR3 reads TGTGCCAGCAGCGGGCGACAGGGGAACATTCAGTACTTC. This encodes CASSGRQGNIQYF.

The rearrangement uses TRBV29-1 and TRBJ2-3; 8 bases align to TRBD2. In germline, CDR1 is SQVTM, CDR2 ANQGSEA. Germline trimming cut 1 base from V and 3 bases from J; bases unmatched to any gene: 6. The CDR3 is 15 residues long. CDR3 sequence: CSVEVPKRETDTQYF. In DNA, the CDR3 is TGCAGCGTTGAAGTCCCTAAGCGGGAGACAGATACGCAGTATTTT.

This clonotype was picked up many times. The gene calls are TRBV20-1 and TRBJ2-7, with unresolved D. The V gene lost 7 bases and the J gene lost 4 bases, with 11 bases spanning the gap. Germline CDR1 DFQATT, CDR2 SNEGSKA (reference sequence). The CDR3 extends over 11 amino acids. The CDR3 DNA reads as TGCAGTGTCCGCGAACCGTACGAGCAGTACTTC. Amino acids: CSVREPYEQYF.

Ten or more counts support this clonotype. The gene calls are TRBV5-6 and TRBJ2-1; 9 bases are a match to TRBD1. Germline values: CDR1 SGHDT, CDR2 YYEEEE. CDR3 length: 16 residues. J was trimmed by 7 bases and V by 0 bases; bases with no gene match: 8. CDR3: CASSLGLTGGGNEQFF. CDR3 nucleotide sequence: TGTGCCAGCAGCTTGGGGCTGACAGGGGGAGGTAATGAGCAGTTCTTC.

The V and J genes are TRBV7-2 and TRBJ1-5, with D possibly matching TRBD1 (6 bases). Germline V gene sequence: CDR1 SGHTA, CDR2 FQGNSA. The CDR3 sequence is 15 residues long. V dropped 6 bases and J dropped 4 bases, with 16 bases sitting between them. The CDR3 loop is CASRKSRDTNQPQHF. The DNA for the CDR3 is TGTGCCAGCAGGAAGAGCCGGGACACGAATCAGCCCCAGCATTTT.

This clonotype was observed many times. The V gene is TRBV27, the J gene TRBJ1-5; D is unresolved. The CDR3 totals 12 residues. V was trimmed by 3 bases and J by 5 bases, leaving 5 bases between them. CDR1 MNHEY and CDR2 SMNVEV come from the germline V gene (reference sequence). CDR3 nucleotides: TGTGCCAGCAGTTTTATAGATCAGCCCCAGCATTTT. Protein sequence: CASSFIDQPQHF.